This T cell receptor beta chain stems from a study of blood T cell repertoires in COVID-19 (dated by TCRdb to 2019 to 2021). Study-level background: Samples from collaborators originated in the United States, Italy and Spain and spanned both the acute and convalescent phases of COVID-19. Where available, HLA class I and class II types were obtained from metadata supplied by the sample provider rather than from assay-based typing. Deeply sampled blood TCRbeta repertoires from subjects exposed to, actively infected with, or recovered from COVID-19 were included in the dataset. Samples came from the ongoing ImmuneRACE study (first 160 participants) plus 1,254 subjects from 6 global collaborators. Sample metadata almost always included a de-identified subject ID, COVID-19 status, age in years and sex. The material from the prospective study consisted of cDNA or gDNA derived from T cells, B-cell-depleted T cells, or PBMCs. The repertoires were released in a freely available public database intended as a resource for research on the immune response to SARS-CoV-2.

The paper as a whole reports these results and caveats: How much clinical and demographic metadata was included differed by source and by participant, and the metadata was provided uncurated.

TCRbeta CDR3 regions were amplified from genomic DNA using the immunoSEQ Assay, a bias-controlled multiplex PCR. The authors' pipeline ran thus. Within the assay, amplification of reference gene primers was used to estimate how many nucleated cells each sample contained. To quantify the absolute abundance of each unique TCRbeta CDR3 rearrangement, sequence reads were collapsed and filtered. For each sample, productive Simpson clonality was calculated as the square root of Simpson's diversity index over productive rearrangements. The immuneACCESS repertoire file appears here via TCRdb, limited to in-frame rearrangements. These files lack a portion of the clones; in checked studies, under half of the deficit traces to unresolved V genes, and the cause of the others is not known. That table supplies the V and J calls and clone size; D and trimming were determined from the DNA. Recorded for this sample are just over 90,000 clones; over 75% of them occurred a single time. 7% of the sample comes from the top ten.

Regarding this clone: The antigen it binds to is not known. No per-base quality is available; no much larger clone lies one base away.

CDR1 and CDR2 are drawn from the germline V gene: WSHSY, SAAADI. The CDR3 contains 14 residues, cysteine and phenylalanine counted. Only CDR3 DNA remains: 42 bases, in frame from the first base. Trimming costs V 6 bases and J 8 bases, and their ends lie 16 bases apart. Collaborating institutions collected whole blood in K2EDTA tubes following their own protocols. Collaborator samples were shipped for TCRbeta analysis as frozen whole blood, isolated PBMCs, or DNA extracted from either sample type. This chain is built from TRBV10-2 and TRBJ2-2; TRBD1 is perhaps the D gene, given 5 matching bases. The clonotype comes from a man aged 70-80 years with acute or convalescent COVID-19. Sequenced material: peripheral blood. The DNA is as follows: TGCGCCAGCAGGGAAAGGGGCCCGAGTGGGGAGCTGTTTTTT. This encodes CASRERGPSGELFF.